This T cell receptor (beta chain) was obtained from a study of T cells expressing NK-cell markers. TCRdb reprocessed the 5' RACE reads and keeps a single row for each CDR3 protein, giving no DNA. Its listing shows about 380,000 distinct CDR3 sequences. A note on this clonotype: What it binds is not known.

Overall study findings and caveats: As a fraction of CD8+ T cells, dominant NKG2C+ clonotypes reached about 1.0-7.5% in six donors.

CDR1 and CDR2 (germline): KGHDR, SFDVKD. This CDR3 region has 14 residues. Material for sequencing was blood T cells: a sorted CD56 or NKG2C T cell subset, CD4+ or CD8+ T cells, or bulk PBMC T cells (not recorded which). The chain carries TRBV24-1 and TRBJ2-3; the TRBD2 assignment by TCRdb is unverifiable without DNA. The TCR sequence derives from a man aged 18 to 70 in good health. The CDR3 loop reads CATSDSTRGDTQYF.